A selection of T cell receptor beta chains follows, all from one sample in a study of T cells in localized non-small cell lung cancer. TCRdb's copy holds only in-frame clones and misses some; the assay was immunoSEQ multiplex PCR. The sample has some 39,000 clones, approximately 90% seen once. The sequencing here drew on peripheral blood mononuclear cells, taken before any cancer treatment. The receptors here all came from a male donor aged 60 or over with stage II lung adenocarcinoma. Both conserved end residues are trimmed from each CDR3. Each record gives: V gene, clone size, J gene, CDR3 protein. A clone size is listed for some rows: how often the clone was seen (once, few, many), or a class if it is expanded.

TRBV6-5	-	TRBJ1-3	ASSSSGRRAGNTIY
TRBV4-1	-	TRBJ2-7	ASSQEEGLYEQY
TRBV30	-	TRBJ1-1	AWTGQNTEAF
TRBV25-1	-	TRBJ2-7	ACGTGNYEQY
TRBV5-1	-	TRBJ1-1	ASSLAGGFGNTEAF
TRBV7-2	-	TRBJ2-2	ASSFYRDGELF
TRBV6-1	-	TRBJ1-1	ASRDINRDTEAF
TRBV7-2	once	TRBJ1-2	ASSLGRGVNYGYT
TRBV11-2	-	TRBJ2-2	ASSWGQGGTGELF
TRBV28	once	TRBJ1-2	ASSFSGGGGYGYT
TRBV6-5	-	TRBJ1-1	ASSYSGATNTEAF
TRBV2	-	TRBJ1-5	ASSQSGINQPQH
TRBV2	-	TRBJ2-2	ASSRASGNTGELF
TRBV27	-	TRBJ1-3	ASSSRSGRNSGNTIY
TRBV6-5	-	TRBJ1-5	ASRENRVEPQH
TRBV19	-	TRBJ1-3	ASSITRSSGNTIY
TRBV7-2	-	TRBJ1-5	ASSRGGGNQPQH
TRBV6-6	few	TRBJ1-2	ASSGQGEPRYT
TRBV19	once	TRBJ1-3	ASSILSSLLSGNTIY
TRBV5-1	-	TRBJ2-1	ASSLSGQSYNEQF
TRBV25-1	-	TRBJ1-2	ASSTFGGNYGYT
TRBV5-1	-	TRBJ1-1	ASRRGTGGNTEAF
TRBV6-5	once	TRBJ1-2	ASRVQAYTNYGYT
TRBV9	-	TRBJ2-5	ASSVHTLGETQY